This TCR beta chain is drawn from a study of shared clonotypes between healthy human individuals. The CDR3 covers 15 residues. The germline CDR1 and CDR2 sequences are WSHSY and SAAADI. Trimming left V 0 bases short and J 2 bases short, with 5 bases between. It was across several immunoSEQ plates that each subset's genomic DNA was evenly split. Libraries were prepared by immunoSEQ multiplex PCR; TCRdb keeps only in-frame clonotypes and omits some of them. The repertoire holds 1.6 million or so clones, with less than 99% as singletons. This receptor was taken from a young man in good health. Sequencing was performed on naive CD4+ T cells sorted from blood. Specified subset: CD45RA+ positively selected. The chain carries TRBV10-2 and TRBJ2-6; D possibly corresponds to TRBD2 (5 bases). Here the CDR3 DNA reads TGCGCCAGCAGTGAGTCGAGGGCTGGGGCCAACGTCCTGACTTTC. Its protein product is CASSESRAGANVLTF.